A selection of T cell receptor beta chains follows, all from one sample in a study of beta chain features in type 1 diabetes. Sequencing used immunoSEQ multiplex PCR; TCRdb keeps in-frame clones, though not all of them. The table lists about 900,000 clones, roughly 17% of them singletons. The sequenced sample was naive CD4+ T cells from blood. The source is a woman aged 18-29 years in good health. Each CDR3 is given with its conserved first and last residue. The D gene is left open where the match is weak. For some rows the clone size is stated as once, few or many, or as a class when expanded; others skip it.

d_call	v_call	j_call	cdr3_length	clone_size	cdr3_nt	cdr3_aa
-	TRBV5-6	TRBJ2-1	14	-	TGTGCCAGCAGCTTTGAGGACTGGTCCAATGAGCAGTTCTTC	CASSFEDWSNEQFF
-	TRBV7-2	TRBJ2-3	12	-	TGTGCCAGCAGCACCTACACTGATACGCAGTATTTT	CASSTYTDTQYF
-	TRBV11-2	TRBJ1-1	14	few	TGTGCCAGCAGCTTAGCCCCGGGGAACACTGAAGCTTTCTTT	CASSLAPGNTEAFF
TRBD1	TRBV18	TRBJ2-7	14	-	TGTGCCAGCTCACCGGGTAGGGGGCTGTCCGAGCAGTACTTC	CASSPGRGLSEQYF
-	TRBV7-9	TRBJ2-2	15	few	TGTGCCAGCAGCTGGAGCCTAGGGGACACCGGGGAGCTGTTTTTT	CASSWSLGDTGELFF
TRBD2	TRBV7-2	TRBJ2-7	13	-	TGTGCCAGCAGCTTAGGCGGGAGGAGCGAGCAGTACTTC	CASSLGGRSEQYF
-	TRBV7-2	TRBJ2-4	13	few	TGTGCCAGCAGCTCACGACCCAAAAACATTCAGTACTTC	CASSSRPKNIQYF
-	TRBV5-1	TRBJ2-6	15	few	TGCGCCAGCAGCTTGTACAACTCTGGGGCCAACGTCCTGACTTTC	CASSLYNSGANVLTF
-	TRBV5-1	TRBJ2-5	17	-	TGCGCCAGCAGCTCCTTTTCTGCGGGGACCCTTAGGGAGACCCAGTACTTC	CASSSFSAGTLRETQYF
TRBD1	TRBV5-1	TRBJ1-1	13	few	TGCGCCAGCAGCTTGACAGGGGTTACTGAAGCTTTCTTT	CASSLTGVTEAFF
-	TRBV18	TRBJ2-3	14	few	TGTGCCAGCTCAGAGTGGGCTAGCACAGATACGCAGTATTTT	CASSEWASTDTQYF
TRBD2	TRBV7-2	TRBJ2-7	13	-	TGTGCCACCCGTCCAGCGGGAGGGGGAGAGCAGTACTTC	CATRPAGGGEQYF
-	TRBV6-5	TRBJ1-2	13	few	TGTGCCAGCAGAACCGGGACGGCCTATGGCTACACCTTC	CASRTGTAYGYTF
-	TRBV18	TRBJ1-1	14	few	TGTGCCAGCTCACCCAGCCCGTTGAACACTGAAGCTTTCTTT	CASSPSPLNTEAFF
-	TRBV28	TRBJ2-1	17	-	TGTGCCAGCAGTAGCCGGGACACTCGATTCCGATACAATGAGCAGTTCTTC	CASSSRDTRFRYNEQFF
TRBD1	TRBV5-4	TRBJ2-7	15	few	TGTGCCAGCAGCTCCGCCCGGGACAGGGGTTACGAGCAGTACTTC	CASSSARDRGYEQYF
TRBD2	TRBV5-1	TRBJ2-1	14	-	TGCGCCAGCAGCTTTGGGACTAGCTACAATGAGCAGTTCTTC	CASSFGTSYNEQFF